These T cell receptor beta chains were read from a single sample in a study of blood T cell repertoires in COVID-19. Data came from immunoSEQ multiplex PCR; TCRdb stores just in-frame clones and leaves some out. The repertoire holds roughly 60,000 clones, approximately 86% seen once, with roughly 9.1% in the top ten. Sequenced sample: peripheral blood. The source is a human donor with acute or convalescent COVID-19. The donor label of this sample is uncertain. Each CDR3 is given with its conserved first and last residue. The order of the fields is V gene, J gene, clone size, D gene, CDR3 protein, CDR3 DNA. A D gene is named only where the DNA matches it firmly. Size is omitted from some rows. Given values are once, few, many or a class for expanded clones.

TRBV30	TRBJ1-1	NA	TRBD1	CAWNPGQRHTEAFF	TGTGCCTGGAACCCGGGACAGAGACACACTGAAGCTTTCTTT
TRBV5-1	TRBJ2-6	NA	NA	CASRSSSGANVLTF	TGCGCCAGCAGAAGTAGCTCTGGGGCCAACGTCCTGACTTTC
TRBV19	TRBJ1-5	NA	TRBD1	CASSIARDRVQPQHF	TGTGCCAGTAGTATAGCACGGGACAGGGTGCAACCCCAGCATTTT
TRBV5-1	TRBJ2-1	NA	TRBD2	CASSLRLAGANEQFF	TGCGCCAGCAGCCTACGTTTAGCGGGGGCCAATGAGCAGTTCTTC
TRBV10-3	TRBJ1-1	NA	NA	CAISEGQSGTEAFF	TGTGCCATCAGTGAGGGACAGTCGGGCACTGAAGCTTTCTTT
TRBV2	TRBJ2-5	NA	NA	CASTDLAGETQYF	TGTGCCAGCACCGACCTGGCGGGAGAGACCCAGTACTTC
TRBV5-1	TRBJ1-2	NA	NA	CASSLEQDVDGYTF	TGCGCCAGCAGCTTGGAACAGGACGTGGATGGCTACACCTTC
TRBV19	TRBJ2-3	NA	NA	CASSMEGFGDTQYF	TGTGCCAGTAGTATGGAGGGATTCGGAGATACGCAGTATTTT
TRBV6-4	TRBJ2-5	NA	TRBD2	CASSELAGQETQYF	TGTGCCAGCAGTGAACTAGCGGGGCAAGAGACCCAGTACTTC
TRBV5-6	TRBJ2-5	NA	NA	CASRHVLDVETQYF	TGTGCCAGCAGACACGTACTAGACGTCGAGACCCAGTACTTC
TRBV9	TRBJ1-1	NA	NA	CASSVDGHNTEAFF	TGTGCCAGCAGCGTAGATGGGCACAACACTGAAGCTTTCTTT
TRBV19	TRBJ1-4	NA	NA	CASSISREHGLFF	TGTGCCAGTAGTATATCGAGAGAGCATGGACTGTTTTTT
TRBV7-6	TRBJ2-1	NA	NA	CASSRYQAGSSYNEQFF	TGTGCCAGCAGCCGCTATCAAGCGGGTTCTTCCTACAATGAGCAGTTCTTC
TRBV5-1	TRBJ2-2	NA	NA	CASSLAASANTGELFF	TGCGCCAGCAGCTTGGCGGCTAGCGCGAACACCGGGGAGCTGTTTTTT
TRBV7-3	TRBJ2-2	NA	NA	CASSPSTANTGELFF	TGTGCCAGCAGCCCCTCCACAGCGAACACCGGGGAGCTGTTTTTT
TRBV23-1	TRBJ1-2	NA	TRBD1	CASSPGGLHGYTF	TGCGCCAGCAGTCCAGGGGGCCTACATGGCTACACCTTC
TRBV13	TRBJ2-3	NA	NA	CASSLALAPTDTQYF	TGTGCCAGCAGCTTAGCGCTAGCGCCCACAGATACGCAGTATTTT
TRBV11-2	TRBJ2-2	NA	TRBD1	CASSHTGGSTGELFF	TGTGCCAGCAGCCACACAGGGGGCAGCACCGGGGAGCTGTTTTTT
TRBV5-4	TRBJ2-1	few	TRBD2	CASSLGLAGVYEQFF	TGTGCCAGCAGCTTGGGGCTAGCGGGAGTCTATGAGCAGTTCTTC
TRBV5-1	TRBJ1-2	NA	NA	CASSFDSDYGYTF	TGCGCCAGCAGCTTTGACAGTGACTATGGCTACACCTTC
TRBV27	TRBJ2-3	NA	TRBD2	CASSLSGTSYSADTQYF	TGTGCCAGCAGTTTGTCCGGGACTAGCTATAGCGCAGATACGCAGTATTTT
TRBV7-2	TRBJ2-1	NA	NA	CASSLRSGSGYNEQFF	TGTGCCAGCAGCTTACGGTCCGGGAGTGGTTACAATGAGCAGTTCTTC
TRBV5-1	TRBJ2-1	NA	NA	CASSLQTSNDEQFF	TGCGCCAGCAGCCTCCAGACTAGTAACGATGAGCAGTTCTTC
TRBV9	TRBJ2-5	NA	NA	CASSPHPGVAETQYF	TGTGCCAGCAGCCCTCATCCAGGGGTCGCGGAGACCCAGTACTTC
TRBV6-2/TRBV6-3	TRBJ2-7	NA	TRBD2	CASSYSRLAREQYF	TGTGCCAGCAGTTACTCGAGACTAGCTCGGGAGCAGTACTTC
TRBV7-9	TRBJ2-5	NA	NA	CASSFGRVVETQYF	TGTGCCAGCAGCTTCGGCAGGGTGGTCGAGACCCAGTACTTC
TRBV28	TRBJ2-5	NA	TRBD1	CASSPSSGQGVFQETQYF	TGTGCCAGCAGCCCATCCTCGGGACAGGGGGTTTTCCAAGAGACCCAGTACTTC
TRBV27	TRBJ1-5	once	NA	CASRLYRDQPQHF	TGTGCCAGCAGACTTTACAGGGACCAGCCCCAGCATTTT
TRBV3-1/TRBV3-2	TRBJ2-5	NA	TRBD2	CASSQDASGGRKTQYF	TGTGCCAGCAGCCAAGACGCGAGCGGGGGGCGAAAAACCCAGTACTTC
TRBV19	TRBJ1-1	NA	NA	CASSIPAGTEAFF	TGTGCCAGTAGTATCCCTGCAGGCACTGAAGCTTTCTTT
TRBV4-2	TRBJ1-2	few	TRBD1	CASSHETGQGEGYTF	TGTGCCAGCAGCCATGAGACGGGACAGGGGGAAGGCTACACCTTC
TRBV4-2	TRBJ1-6	NA	NA	CASSHAGGGINSPLHF	TGTGCCAGCAGCCACGCAGGTGGGGGGATAAATTCACCCCTCCACTTT
TRBV6-1	TRBJ2-2	NA	NA	CASSEALGVTGELFF	TGTGCCAGCAGTGAAGCCCTAGGTGTGACCGGGGAGCTGTTTTTT
TRBV5-6	TRBJ1-2	NA	NA	CASSEGTGTTFPYGYTF	TGTGCCAGCAGCGAAGGAACGGGGACAACTTTCCCCTATGGCTACACCTTC
TRBV27	TRBJ1-1	NA	TRBD1	CASSPTGGFTEAFF	TGTGCCAGCAGTCCTACAGGGGGATTCACTGAAGCTTTCTTT
TRBV19	TRBJ2-2	NA	TRBD1	CASSTSGTGGTGELFF	TGTGCCAGTAGTACATCCGGGACAGGGGGTACCGGGGAGCTGTTTTTT
TRBV2	TRBJ1-6	NA	NA	CASSISSTDNSPLHF	TGTGCCAGCTCCATTAGTTCGACAGACAATTCACCCCTCCACTTT
TRBV25-1	TRBJ2-3	NA	TRBD2	CASSDTSGSTDTQYF	TGTGCCAGCAGTGACACTAGCGGGAGCACAGATACGCAGTATTTT
TRBV2	TRBJ1-6	NA	TRBD1	CASSGQGASPLHF	TGTGCCAGCAGCGGACAGGGGGCTTCACCCCTCCACTTT
TRBV5-6	TRBJ2-1	NA	TRBD2	CASSLPLAGGPHEQFF	TGTGCCAGCAGCTTACCTCTAGCGGGAGGGCCACATGAGCAGTTCTTC
TRBV5-1	TRBJ1-1	few	TRBD1	CASSLGPRQGLGSEAFF	TGCGCCAGCAGCTTGGGCCCCCGACAGGGGTTGGGATCTGAAGCTTTCTTT
TRBV6-5	TRBJ1-1	NA	NA	CASHEGVTGEAFF	TGTGCCAGCCACGAAGGCGTGACAGGAGAAGCTTTCTTT
TRBV28	TRBJ2-1	NA	NA	CATTGVTYNEQFF	TGTGCCACCACCGGGGTAACATACAATGAGCAGTTCTTC
TRBV10-1	TRBJ2-5	NA	TRBD1	CASSDPGTGVETQYF	TGCGCCAGCAGTGACCCCGGGACAGGGGTGGAGACCCAGTACTTC
TRBV7-3	TRBJ1-2	NA	TRBD1	CASGPGTGNYGYTF	TGTGCCAGCGGGCCCGGGACAGGGAACTATGGCTACACCTTC
TRBV10-3	TRBJ2-1	few	NA	CATQTSSSYNEQFF	TGTGCCACCCAAACATCCAGCTCCTACAATGAGCAGTTCTTC
TRBV27	TRBJ1-5	NA	TRBD1	CASSLDRGDQPQHF	TGTGCCAGCAGTTTAGACAGGGGCGATCAGCCCCAGCATTTT
TRBV6-5	TRBJ2-5	NA	TRBD2	CASSYGLRGLQETQYF	TGTGCCAGCAGTTACGGATTGCGGGGGTTACAAGAGACCCAGTACTTC
TRBV20-1	TRBJ1-1	NA	NA	CGGGPNTEAFF	TGCGGGGGGGGGCCGAACACTGAAGCTTTCTTT